This paragraph covers one T cell receptor beta chain sequence. The same CDR3 can be traced to other DNA sequences in this sample. Under the authors' procedure: Estimated nucleated cell counts came from reference gene primer amplification. Generated by immunoSEQ multiplex PCR, the TCRdb table keeps only in-frame clones and is missing some. The DNA gave D and trimming, while V, J and clone size come from that table. The sample has about 350,000 clones, over 85% seen once. This specimen belongs to a study of blood T cell repertoires in COVID-19. Study information: In each case, the material was cDNA or gDNA derived from T cells, B-cell-depleted T cells, or PBMCs.

Seattle cases were enrolled at active infection and followed longitudinally. The V gene end was trimmed by 4 bases and the J gene end by 1 base; junction bases not matched to a gene: 2. Germline values: CDR1 KGHSH, CDR2 LQKENI. The CDR3 totals 14 residues. This chain links TRBV18 with TRBJ1-1, with 8 bases matching TRBD1. This sequence was found in an older woman with COVID-19, enrolled during active disease. The specimen sequenced was peripheral blood. CDR3 residues: CASSLTGENTEAFF. In DNA, the CDR3 is TGTGCCAGCTCACTGACAGGGGAGAACACTGAAGCTTTCTTT.